One and the same sample provided the 30 T cell receptor beta chains below, sequenced in a study of shared clonotypes between healthy human individuals. Method: immunoSEQ multiplex PCR; TCRdb's copy keeps in-frame clones and lacks some. This repertoire shows 2.5 million or so clones, more than 80% found once; its top ten account for over 0.12%. The sample consisted of naive CD4+ T cells sorted from blood. The subset is: CD45RA+ positively selected. These receptors were collected from a man between 18 and 35 years old in good health.

The chain joins TRBV5-4 to TRBJ1-2; tentatively, D is TRBD1 (6 bases). The germline V and J ends were trimmed by 2 bases and 0 bases, with 8 bases remaining between them. The CDR3 totals 14 residues. Looked up from germline, CDR1 is SGHNT and CDR2 is YYREEE (reference sequence). Here the CDR3 DNA reads TGTGCCAGCAGCTTTGAGGGGGCTAACTATGGCTACACCTTC. This translates into CASSFEGANYGYTF. Variable domain in full (rest from reference TRBV5-4 and TRBJ1-2): ETGVTQSPTHLIKTRGQQVTLRCSSQSGHNTVSWYQQALGQGPQFIFQYYREEENGRGNFPPRFSGLQFPNYSSELNVNALELDDSALYLCASSFEGANYGYTFGSGTRLTVV.

The V gene is TRBV19, the J gene TRBJ2-5; 10 nucleotides match TRBD2. CDR1 is LNHDA and CDR2 is SQIVND in the germline V gene (reference sequence). There are 16 residues in the CDR3. The J segment lost 3 bases and the V segment lost 3 bases, leaving 7 bases of the junction unmatched. The CDR3 sequence is CASSIRKSGREETQYF. The DNA for the CDR3 is TGTGCCAGTAGTATCAGGAAGAGCGGGAGGGAAGAGACCCAGTACTTC.

With regard to this clone: The sample has other DNA sequences that encode this CDR3 too. The DNA of the CDR3 is TGTGCCAGCAGCTTAGCAGGGGTGAATTCACCCCTCCACTTT. This sequence encodes CASSLAGVNSPLHF. The rearrangement joins TRBV7-2 to TRBJ1-6, with a possible D match to TRBD1 (5 bases). The CDR3 totals 14 residues. In germline, CDR1 is SGHTA, CDR2 FQGNSA. The V and J ends lost 0 bases and 7 bases respectively, with 7 bases between them.

A single count supports this clone. The V and J genes are TRBV5-1 and TRBJ1-4; 7 bases are shared with TRBD1. V shed 4 bases and J 2 bases; nucleotides not matched to a gene: 2. Germline CDR1 SGHRS, CDR2 YFSETQ. CDR3 length: 14 amino acids. The CDR3 region is CASSPGQTNEKLFF. CDR3 sequence (DNA): TGCGCCAGCAGCCCGGGACAGACTAATGAAAAACTGTTTTTT.

This rearrangement joins TRBV7-9 to TRBJ2-3; no clear D. Germline CDR1 SEHNR, CDR2 FQNEAQ (reference sequence). The CDR3 has 17 amino acids. The V end was cut by 1 base, the J end by 4 bases, with 18 bases between. The CDR3 loop is CASSLGGGAPYADTQYF. The CDR3 DNA is TGTGCCAGCAGCTTAGGTGGCGGAGCACCCTACGCAGATACGCAGTATTTT.

Only one count was recorded for this clone. The rearrangement links TRBV9 to TRBJ2-3; TRBD2 aligns across 9 bases. CDR3 length: 17 residues. V gave up 0 bases and J gave up 1 base; unmatched junction bases: 6. CDR1 is SGDLS and CDR2 is YYNGEE in the germline V gene. CDR3 sequence reads: CASSVDGGGARTDTQYF. CDR3 sequence (DNA): TGTGCCAGCAGCGTAGACGGCGGGGGGGCTCGCACAGATACGCAGTATTTT.

J is TRBJ2-1 and V is TRBV19, with D possibly being TRBD1 or TRBD2 (5 bases each). The ends were cut back, 0 bases at V and 4 bases at J, with 13 bases in the middle. This CDR3 spans 16 amino acids. Germline CDR1 is LNHDA and CDR2 is SQIVND (reference sequence). The CDR3 DNA sequence: TGTGCCAGTAGTATAGATGGGATGGGACCGTACAATGAGCAGTTCTTC. Its translation: CASSIDGMGPYNEQFF.

On this clone: The same CDR3 can be traced to other DNA sequences in this sample. The chain couples TRBV5-1 to TRBJ2-3; 9 bases fit TRBD2. The junction had 4 bases not matched to a gene; V was cut back by 0 bases and J by 2 bases. This CDR3 comprises 16 residues. Germline CDR1 is SGHRS and CDR2 is YFSETQ. CDR3 DNA sequence: TGCGCCAGCAGCTTGGTTGCGGGAGGGCCCACAGATACGCAGTATTTT. Amino acid sequence: CASSLVAGGPTDTQYF.

This sequence joins TRBV29-1 and TRBJ1-4; D perhaps matches TRBD1 (5 bases). V lost 0 bases and J 7 bases, leaving 12 bases between the germline ends. The germline CDR1 and CDR2 sequences are SQVTM and ANQGSEA. The CDR3 totals 14 residues. Here the CDR3 reads CSVEDPQVPEKLFF. The CDR3 coding sequence is TGCAGCGTTGAAGACCCACAGGTTCCTGAAAAACTGTTTTTT.

The V call is TRBV18, the J call TRBJ2-1; 8 bases match TRBD2. Germline V gene lookup returns CDR1 KGHSH and CDR2 LQKENI. There are 15 residues in the CDR3. Losses at the gene ends were 5 bases for V and 2 bases for J; bases not matched to a gene: 5. The CDR3 bases are TGTGCCAGCTCAGAGCTAGCGGGCGCCTACAATGAGCAGTTCTTC. It is translated as CASSELAGAYNEQFF.

The rearrangement joins TRBV15 to TRBJ1-3; 7 nucleotides match TRBD1. Trimming took 4 bases from V and 4 from J; bases not matched to a gene: 13. The CDR3 has 17 amino acids. Germline CDR1 and CDR2: LNHNV and YYDKDF (reference sequence). CDR3 bases: TGTGCCACCAGCACCGAAACCAAGACAGGGTTCGGAAACACCATATATTTT. It translates to CATSTETKTGFGNTIYF.

There are a few counts of this clone. This same CDR3 is encoded by further DNA sequences in the sample. CDR3 protein: CASSLAPGQGNEKLFF. The CDR3 DNA reads as TGCGCCAGCAGCTTGGCCCCGGGACAGGGTAATGAAAAACTGTTTTTT. The V and J genes are TRBV5-1 and TRBJ1-4, with 9 bases identical to TRBD1. CDR3 length equals 16 residues. The ends lost 0 bases at V and 4 bases at J; junction bases unmatched: 4. CDR1 and CDR2 from the germline V gene are SGHRS and YFSETQ.

This rearrangement joins TRBV25-1 to TRBJ1-1; D is unclear. This CDR3 has 13 amino acids. Germline CDR1 MGHDK, CDR2 SYGVNS. V lost 7 bases and J lost 3, with 12 bases in between. This chain's CDR3 is CASINRGHTEAFF. CDR3 sequence (DNA): TGTGCCAGCATCAACCGGGGTCACACTGAAGCTTTCTTT.

The chain employs TRBV5-1 and TRBJ2-1; D remains ambiguous. The CDR3 spans 13 residues. V dropped 4 bases and J dropped 3 bases, with 8 bases sitting between them. The germline gives CDR1 SGHRS, CDR2 YFSETQ. The CDR3 loop is CASSGPSYNEQFF. CDR3 in DNA: TGCGCCAGCAGCGGGCCGAGCTACAATGAGCAGTTCTTC.

The J gene is TRBJ1-6, the V gene TRBV6-4, with D possibly TRBD1 on 5 matching bases. Germline V gene lookup returns CDR1 MRHNA and CDR2 SNTAGT. The CDR3 totals 15 residues. V dropped 0 bases and J dropped 10 bases, with 13 bases sitting between them. CDR3 sequence (DNA): TGTGCCAGCAGTGACTCTTGGGGCTCAGGGTCACCCCTCCACTTT. It encodes CASSDSWGSGSPLHF.

This sequence joins TRBV14 and TRBJ1-3; D gene unclear. V lost 4 bases and J lost 4, with 8 bases in between. Germline CDR1 SGHDN, CDR2 FVKESK. This CDR3 is 13 amino acids long. CDR3 amino acids: CASSLAEGNTIYF. CDR3 in DNA: TGTGCCAGCAGCCTAGCCGAAGGAAACACCATATATTTT.

In the case of this clone: A junction boundary mismatches the germline segment, possibly from a read error. This chain links TRBV6-1 with TRBJ2-3, with TRBD1 matching over 7 bases. This CDR3 contains 16 residues. CDR1 is MNHNS and CDR2 is SASEGT in the germline V gene. CDR3 coding DNA: TGTGCCAGCAGTGTAACCCTCGTCGCAGGGGGTGTTGTTGGAGATTTT. Residues: CASSVTLVAGGVVGDF.

With respect to this clone: Other DNA sequences in the same sample also yield this CDR3. This sequence joins TRBV5-1 and TRBJ2-3, with 11 bases fitting TRBD2. The CDR3 covers 16 residues. Germline CDR1 SGHRS, CDR2 YFSETQ. V was clipped by 4 bases and J by 0 bases; unmatched bases: 4. The CDR3 sequence is CASSAGTSGSTDTQYF. DNA of the CDR3: TGCGCCAGCAGCGCCGGGACTAGCGGAAGCACAGATACGCAGTATTTT.

The CDR3 is CASSRVKETQYF. In DNA, the CDR3 is TGTGCCAGCAGTCGAGTAAAAGAGACCCAGTACTTC. This rearrangement joins TRBV7-2 to TRBJ2-5; D not certain. CDR1 and CDR2 (germline): SGHTA, FQGNSA. The CDR3 is 12 residues long. V was trimmed by 6 bases and J by 3 bases, leaving 8 bases between them.

V usage is TRBV6-6 and J usage is TRBJ2-1; TRBD1 or TRBD2 may be the D gene (5 bases each). Germline values: CDR1 MNHNY, CDR2 SVGAGI (reference sequence). The length of the CDR3 is 14 residues. CDR3 loop: CSSHRDATYNEQFF. The CDR3 bases are TGTTCCTCGCACCGGGACGCCACCTACAATGAGCAGTTCTTC.

V usage is TRBV7-2 and J usage is TRBJ2-5, with 10 bases matching TRBD2. The V segment lost 5 bases and the J segment 2 bases; nucleotides outside the gene matches: 5. Germline V CDR1 and CDR2: SGHTA, FQGNSA. There are 15 residues in the CDR3. Here the CDR3 reads CASSLKRGGQETQYF. The CDR3 region has the DNA TGTGCCAGCAGCCTAAAGCGGGGGGGGCAAGAGACCCAGTACTTC. The full variable domain, in which reference TRBV7-2 and TRBJ2-5 provide the parts outside the CDR3, is GAGVSQSPSNKVTEKGKDVELRCDPISGHTALYWYRQSLGQGLEFLIYFQGNSAPDKSGLPSDRFSAERTGGSVSTLTIQRTQQEDSAVYLCASSLKRGGQETQYFGPGTRLLVL.

The chain employs TRBV29-1 and TRBJ2-1, with 11 bases matching TRBD2. Germline CDR1 reads SQVTM; CDR2 reads ANQGSEA. V was pared by 7 bases and J by 9 bases, with 5 bases of the junction left unmatched. This CDR3 has 12 amino acids. The CDR3 region is CSGSGGAGEQFF. CDR3 bases: TGCAGCGGTAGCGGGGGGGCAGGTGAGCAGTTCTTC.

The rearrangement uses TRBV4-1 and TRBJ2-3; D is perhaps TRBD1 or TRBD2 (5 bases each). The CDR3 is 15 amino acids. Germline lookup yields CDR1 MGHRA and CDR2 YSYEKL. Trimming pared 4 bases from V and 2 bases from J, leaving 13 bases between. CDR3 residues: CASSPQLGATDTQYF. The CDR3 nucleotides are TGCGCCAGCAGCCCTCAGCTCGGGGCCACAGATACGCAGTATTTT.

CDR3 sequence reads: CAYFSGRLAEKLFF. CDR3 nucleotides: TGTGCCTACTTCTCCGGGAGGTTAGCTGAAAAACTGTTTTTT. This rearrangement joins TRBV30 to TRBJ1-4; no clear D gene. The germline V gene encodes CDR1 GTSNPN and CDR2 SVGIG (reference sequence). V was pared by 7 bases and J by 7 bases, with 19 bases between. The CDR3 is 14 residues long.

This rearrangement joins TRBV5-1 to TRBJ2-5, with 7 bases lining up with TRBD1. Looked up from germline, CDR1 is SGHRS and CDR2 is YFSETQ. With V trimmed by 6 bases and J by 2 bases, 7 bases remained unmatched. The CDR3 sequence is 14 residues long. For the CDR3, the DNA is TGCGCCAGCACTTCCCGGGGACAGCAAGAGACCCAGTACTTC. Its protein is CASTSRGQQETQYF.

The CDR3 bases are TGTGCCAGCAGCCTCCAAAACAATGAGCAGTTCTTC. It yields the protein CASSLQNNEQFF. The chain combines TRBV5-4 with TRBJ2-1; no definite D call. The CDR3 runs to 12 residues. The germline CDR1 and CDR2 sequences are SGHNT and YYREEE (reference sequence). Trimming pared 4 bases from V and 5 bases from J, leaving 7 bases between.

The chain has TRBV7-2 and TRBJ2-1; D may be TRBD1 or TRBD2 (6 bases each). V was shortened by 1 base and J by 3 bases, with 16 bases between the two germline ends. Germline V gene lookup returns CDR1 SGHTA and CDR2 FQGNSA. The CDR3 covers 17 residues. The CDR3: CASSLGGARADYNEQFF. As DNA, the CDR3 is TGTGCCAGCAGCTTAGGGGGGGCGCGGGCGGACTACAATGAGCAGTTCTTC.

The rearrangement joins TRBV10-3 to TRBJ2-1; TRBD2 agrees at 10 bases. There are 18 residues in the CDR3. From germline, CDR1 is ENHRY and CDR2 SYGVKD. Germline trimming cut 1 base from V and 3 bases from J; bases unmatched to any gene: 9. The CDR3 bases are TGTGCCATCAGTGAGTACTCCATGGGGACTAGCGTCTACAATGAGCAGTTCTTC. This gives the protein CAISEYSMGTSVYNEQFF.

This CDR3 is CASSLGLVLVHNEQFF. In DNA form, the CDR3 reads TGTGCCAGCAGCTTAGGTTTGGTCCTGGTTCACAATGAGCAGTTCTTC. The rearrangement links TRBV7-2 to TRBJ2-1; D gene ambiguous. The germline V and J ends were trimmed by 1 base and 5 bases, with 15 bases remaining between them. In germline, CDR1 is SGHTA, CDR2 FQGNSA. The CDR3 totals 16 residues.

This chain links TRBV4-1 with TRBJ2-2, with D maybe TRBD1 (7 bases). Between the trimmed V and J ends, which lost 4 bases and 5 bases, there was a span of 17 bases. This CDR3 comprises 16 residues. From germline, CDR1 is MGHRA and CDR2 YSYEKL. The CDR3 protein is CASSLGTGAGTGELFF. Written as DNA, the CDR3 is TGCGCCAGCAGCCTCGGTACAGGGGCGGGGACCGGGGAGCTGTTTTTT.